This T cell receptor (beta chain) comes out of a study of blood T cell repertoires in COVID-19. Study summary: Specimens from acute and convalescent COVID-19 originated in the United States, Italy and Spain. Sources were T cells, B-cell-depleted T cells, or PBMCs; the material itself was cDNA or gDNA.

In the original analysis: The authors estimated nucleated cell counts from reference gene primer amplification. The assay was immunoSEQ multiplex PCR, and TCRdb's table has in-frame clones only and misses some. D and trimming come from the DNA, and the V and J calls and clone size come from that table. The data show roughly 97,000 clones, over 80% seen once. Trimming shortened V by 2 bases and J by 4 bases, and 11 bases separated the two germline ends. The germline V gene has CDR1 MNHEY and CDR2 SVGAGI. This CDR3 spans 14 amino acids. The chain links TRBV6-5 to TRBJ1-1; tentative D call: TRBD1 (6 bases). The receptor's source is a man aged 50 or older with acute or convalescent COVID-19. The sequencing input was peripheral blood. CDR3 sequence (DNA): TGTGCCAGCAGTTACAGGGGAGGGGGCACTGAAGCTTTCTTT. It encodes CASSYRGGGTEAFF.